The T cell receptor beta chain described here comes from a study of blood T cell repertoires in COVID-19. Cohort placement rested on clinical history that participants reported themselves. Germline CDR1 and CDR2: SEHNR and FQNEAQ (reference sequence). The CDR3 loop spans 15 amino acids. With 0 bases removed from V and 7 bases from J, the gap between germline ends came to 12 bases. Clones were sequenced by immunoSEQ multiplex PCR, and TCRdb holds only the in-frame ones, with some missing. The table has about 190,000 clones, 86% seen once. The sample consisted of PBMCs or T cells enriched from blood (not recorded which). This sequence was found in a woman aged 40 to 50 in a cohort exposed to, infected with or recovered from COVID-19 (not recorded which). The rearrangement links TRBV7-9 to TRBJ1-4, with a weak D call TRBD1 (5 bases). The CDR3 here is CASSLAGRVSEKLFF. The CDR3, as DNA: TGTGCCAGCAGCTTAGCGGGCAGGGTTAGTGAAAAACTGTTTTTT.